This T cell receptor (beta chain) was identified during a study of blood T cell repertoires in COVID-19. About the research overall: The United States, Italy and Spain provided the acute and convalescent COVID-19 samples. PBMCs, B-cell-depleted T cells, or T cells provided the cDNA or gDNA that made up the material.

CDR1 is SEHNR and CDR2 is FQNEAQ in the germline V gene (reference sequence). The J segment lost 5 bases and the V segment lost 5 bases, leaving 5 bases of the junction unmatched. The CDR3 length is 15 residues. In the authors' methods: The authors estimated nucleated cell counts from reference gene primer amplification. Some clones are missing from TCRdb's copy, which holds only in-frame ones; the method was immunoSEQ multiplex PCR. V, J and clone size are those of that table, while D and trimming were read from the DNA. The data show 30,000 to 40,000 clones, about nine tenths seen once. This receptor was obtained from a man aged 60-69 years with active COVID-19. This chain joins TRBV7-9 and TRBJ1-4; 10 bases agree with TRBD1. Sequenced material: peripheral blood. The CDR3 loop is CASSQTGGTNEKLFF. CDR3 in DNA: TGTGCCAGCAGCCAGACAGGGGGCACCAATGAAAAACTGTTTTTT.